This TCR beta chain was identified during a study of early stage breast cancer tumors. General study findings and limits: Enriched TCRB sequences shared across patients were mostly commonly generated sequences.

The protocol was immunoSEQ multiplex PCR, while the TCRdb copy is restricted to in-frame clones and leaves out a portion. The repertoire includes 2,500 to 3,000 clones, around two thirds of them detected once, and 20% to 25% sits in the top ten. Between the trimmed V and J ends, which lost 4 bases and 0 bases, there was a span of 15 bases. The CDR3 is 16 residues long. CDR1 is SGDLS, CDR2 YYNGEE, per germline. This clone appeared a single time. Its specificity is not known. The clonotype originates from a person in their fifties with breast cancer. The sample was normal breast tissue next to the tumor. The gene calls are TRBV9 and TRBJ2-3; D perhaps matches TRBD1 (6 bases). CDR3 sequence: CASSRKDRTSTDTQYF. The CDR3 DNA reads as TGTGCCAGCAGCCGGAAAGACAGGACTAGCACAGATACGCAGTATTTT.